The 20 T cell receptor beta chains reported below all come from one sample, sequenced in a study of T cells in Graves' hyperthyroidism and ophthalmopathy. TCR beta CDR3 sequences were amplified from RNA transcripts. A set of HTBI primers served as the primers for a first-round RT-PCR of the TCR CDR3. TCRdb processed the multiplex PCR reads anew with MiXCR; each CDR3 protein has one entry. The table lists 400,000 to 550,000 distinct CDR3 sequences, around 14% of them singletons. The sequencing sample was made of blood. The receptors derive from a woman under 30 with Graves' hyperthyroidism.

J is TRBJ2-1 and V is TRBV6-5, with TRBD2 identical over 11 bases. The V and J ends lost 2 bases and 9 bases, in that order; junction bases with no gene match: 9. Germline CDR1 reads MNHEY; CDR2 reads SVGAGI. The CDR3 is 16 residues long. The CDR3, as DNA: TGTGCCAGCAGTTACGGGGGAACTAGCGGGAGCAGTGAGCAGTTCTTC. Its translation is CASSYGGTSGSSEQFF.

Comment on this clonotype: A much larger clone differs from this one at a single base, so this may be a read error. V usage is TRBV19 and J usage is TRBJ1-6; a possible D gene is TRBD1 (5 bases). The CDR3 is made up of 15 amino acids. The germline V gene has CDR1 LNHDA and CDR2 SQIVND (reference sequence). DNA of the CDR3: TGTGTCAGTAGTATAGATGCAGGGTTCGCGATACCCCTCCACTTT. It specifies CVSSIDAGFAIPLHF.

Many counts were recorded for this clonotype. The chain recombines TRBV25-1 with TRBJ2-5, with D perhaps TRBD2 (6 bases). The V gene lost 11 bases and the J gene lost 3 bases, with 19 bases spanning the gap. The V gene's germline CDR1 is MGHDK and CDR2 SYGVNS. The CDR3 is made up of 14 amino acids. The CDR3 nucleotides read TGTGCCCCCCATTACGGGCAGCGGGAAGAGACCCAGTACTTC. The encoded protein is CAPHYGQREETQYF.

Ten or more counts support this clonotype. CDR3 region: CASSPIAQVNYGYTF. The CDR3 bases are TGTGCCAGCTCACCCATCGCACAGGTTAACTATGGCTACACCTTC. The V call is TRBV18, the J call TRBJ1-2, with D possibly matching TRBD1 (5 bases). V gave up 3 bases and J gave up 1 base, with 12 bases separating them. Germline CDR1 reads KGHSH; CDR2 reads LQKENI. The CDR3 extends over 15 amino acids.

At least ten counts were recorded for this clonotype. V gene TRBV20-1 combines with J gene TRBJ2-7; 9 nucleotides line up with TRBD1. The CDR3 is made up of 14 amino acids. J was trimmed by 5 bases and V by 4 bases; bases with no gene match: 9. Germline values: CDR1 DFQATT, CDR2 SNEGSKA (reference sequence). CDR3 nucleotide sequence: TGCAGTGCTATAACCGGGACAGGGAGGAACGAGCAGTACTTC. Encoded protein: CSAITGTGRNEQYF.

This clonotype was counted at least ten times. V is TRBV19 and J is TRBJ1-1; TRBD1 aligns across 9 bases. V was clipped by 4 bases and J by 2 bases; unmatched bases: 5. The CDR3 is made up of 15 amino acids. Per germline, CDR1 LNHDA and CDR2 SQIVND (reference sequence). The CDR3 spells CASSTGTGRNTEAFF. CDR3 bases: TGTGCCAGTAGTACCGGGACAGGGCGAAACACTGAAGCTTTCTTT.

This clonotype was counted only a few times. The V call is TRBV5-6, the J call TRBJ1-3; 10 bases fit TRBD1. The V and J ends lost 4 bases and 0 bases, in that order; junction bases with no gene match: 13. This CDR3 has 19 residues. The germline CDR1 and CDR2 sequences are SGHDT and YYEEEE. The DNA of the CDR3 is TGTGCCAGCAGCCGAGCGACAGGGGGCTATACCCACTCTGGAAACACCATATATTTT. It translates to CASSRATGGYTHSGNTIYF.

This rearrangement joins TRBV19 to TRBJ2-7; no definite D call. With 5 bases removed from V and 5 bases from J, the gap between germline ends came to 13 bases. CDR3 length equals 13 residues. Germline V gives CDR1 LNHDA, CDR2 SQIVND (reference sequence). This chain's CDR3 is CASSLAHLNEQYF. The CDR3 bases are TGTGCCAGTAGTCTGGCACACTTGAACGAGCAGTACTTC.

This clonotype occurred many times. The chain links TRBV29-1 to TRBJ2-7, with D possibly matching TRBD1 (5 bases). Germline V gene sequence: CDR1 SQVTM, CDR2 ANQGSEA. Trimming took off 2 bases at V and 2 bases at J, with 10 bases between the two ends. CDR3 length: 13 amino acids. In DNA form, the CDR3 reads TGCAGCGTTGAAACAGGATTCGCCTACGAGCAGTACTTC. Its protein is CSVETGFAYEQYF.

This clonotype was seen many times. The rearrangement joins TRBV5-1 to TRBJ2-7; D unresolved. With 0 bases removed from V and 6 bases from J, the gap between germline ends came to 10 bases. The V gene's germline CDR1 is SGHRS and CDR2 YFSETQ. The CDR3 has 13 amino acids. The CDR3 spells CASSLAMAAEQYF. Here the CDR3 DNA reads TGCGCCAGCAGCTTGGCTATGGCGGCCGAGCAGTACTTC.

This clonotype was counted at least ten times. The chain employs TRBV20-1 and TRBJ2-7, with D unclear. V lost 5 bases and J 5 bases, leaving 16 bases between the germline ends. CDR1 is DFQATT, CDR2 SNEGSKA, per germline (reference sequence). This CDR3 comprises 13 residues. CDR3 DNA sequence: TGCAGTGCTTGGGAACCGTCCACCAACGAGCAGTACTTC. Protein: CSAWEPSTNEQYF.

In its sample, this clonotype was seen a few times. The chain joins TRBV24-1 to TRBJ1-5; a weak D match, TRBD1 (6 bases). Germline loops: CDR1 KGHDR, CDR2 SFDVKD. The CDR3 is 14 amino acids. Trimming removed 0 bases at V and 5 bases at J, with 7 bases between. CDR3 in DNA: TGTGCCACCAGTGATTTGGCAGGGGATCAGCCCCAGCATTTT. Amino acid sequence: CATSDLAGDQPQHF.

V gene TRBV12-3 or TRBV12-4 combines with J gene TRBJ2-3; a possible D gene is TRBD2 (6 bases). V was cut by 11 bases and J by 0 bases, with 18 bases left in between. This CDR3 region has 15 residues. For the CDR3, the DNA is TGTGCCGGCACCCTACTTAGCGGTAGCACAGATACGCAGTATTTT. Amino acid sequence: CAGTLLSGSTDTQYF.

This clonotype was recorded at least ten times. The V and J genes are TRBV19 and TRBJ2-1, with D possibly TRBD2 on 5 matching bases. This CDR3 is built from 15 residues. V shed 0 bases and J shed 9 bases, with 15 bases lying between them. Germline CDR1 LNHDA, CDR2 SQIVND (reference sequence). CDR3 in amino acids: CASSIDKREHIEQFF. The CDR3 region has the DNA TGTGCCAGTAGTATAGATAAGAGGGAGCACATTGAGCAGTTCTTC.

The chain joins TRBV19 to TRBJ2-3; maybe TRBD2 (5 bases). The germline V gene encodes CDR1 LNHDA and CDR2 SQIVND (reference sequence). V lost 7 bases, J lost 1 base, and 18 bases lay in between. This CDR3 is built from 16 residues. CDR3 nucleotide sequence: TGTGCCAGTATTTCGGGTGAGGGAGCCGGCACAGATACGCAGTATTTT. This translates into CASISGEGAGTDTQYF.

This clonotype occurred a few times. In nucleotides, the CDR3 is TGTGCCACCCGGGGGGGACAGGATAATTCACCCCTCCACTTT. This gives the protein CATRGGQDNSPLHF. J is TRBJ1-6 and V is TRBV19; 8 positions match TRBD1. The junction had 7 bases not matched to a gene; V was cut back by 10 bases and J by 5 bases. Looked up from germline, CDR1 is LNHDA and CDR2 is SQIVND (reference sequence). There are 14 residues in the CDR3.

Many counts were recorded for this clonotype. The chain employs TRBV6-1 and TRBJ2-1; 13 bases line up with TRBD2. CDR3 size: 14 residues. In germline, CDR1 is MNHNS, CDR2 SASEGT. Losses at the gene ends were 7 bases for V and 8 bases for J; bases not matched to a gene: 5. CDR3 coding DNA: TGTGCCAGCACTAGGACTAGCGGGAGTTATGAGCAGTTCTTC. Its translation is CASTRTSGSYEQFF.

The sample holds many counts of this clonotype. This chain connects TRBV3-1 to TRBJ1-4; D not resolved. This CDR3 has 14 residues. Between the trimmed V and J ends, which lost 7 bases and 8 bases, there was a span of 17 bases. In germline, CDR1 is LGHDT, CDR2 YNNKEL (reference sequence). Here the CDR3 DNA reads TGTGCCAGCACCCTTAATCGGGAGGCCGAAAAACTGTTTTTT. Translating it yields CASTLNREAEKLFF.

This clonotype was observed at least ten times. This CDR3 is CASGHNSYEQYF. CDR3 coding DNA: TGTGCTAGTGGTCACAATTCCTACGAGCAGTACTTC. The chain carries TRBV12-5 and TRBJ2-7; D remains unclear. CDR3 length equals 12 residues. Trimming shortened V by 5 bases and J by 1 base, and 6 bases separated the two germline ends. Germline V gene data show CDR1 as LGHNT and CDR2 as FRNRAP.

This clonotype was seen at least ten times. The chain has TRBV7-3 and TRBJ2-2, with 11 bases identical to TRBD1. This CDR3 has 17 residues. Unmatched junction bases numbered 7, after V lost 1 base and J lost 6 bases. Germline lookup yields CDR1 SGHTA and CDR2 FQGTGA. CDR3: CASSLMAGQGVAGELFF. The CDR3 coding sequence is TGTGCCAGCAGCTTAATGGCGGGACAGGGGGTCGCCGGGGAGCTGTTTTTT. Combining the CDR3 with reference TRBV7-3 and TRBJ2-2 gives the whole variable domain GAGVSQTPSNKVTEKGKYVELRCDPISGHTALYWYRQSLGQGPEFLIYFQGTGAADDSGLPNDRFFAVRPEGSVSTLKIQRTERGDSAVYLCASSLMAGQGVAGELFFGEGSRLTVL.